This T cell receptor (beta chain) appears in the sequencing data of a study of shared clonotypes between healthy human individuals. Study overall: A couple of women and a few men aged 18 to 49 made up the donors.

Study-wide results and limits: It was expected that sequencing depth would affect clonotype sharing among donors.

Genomic DNA (from each subset) was split evenly across several immunoSEQ plates. Per the study methods: Filtering differed for immunoSEQ, which gave only junction sequences without quality scores. Clones were sequenced by immunoSEQ multiplex PCR, and TCRdb holds only the in-frame ones, with some missing. V, J and clone size were drawn from that table, and D and trimming were deduced from the DNA. The sample has 550,000 to 600,000 clones, around three quarters seen once; the top ten hold around 12%. A note on this clone: The antigen is unknown.

The CDR3 length is 13 residues. Germline values: CDR1 SQVTM, CDR2 ANQGSEA. V lost 1 base to trimming and J lost 4 bases, with 10 bases between them. The sequencing sample was made of PBMCs. The TCR comes from a woman aged 40 to 49 in good health. Some clones in this sample may be carry-over from other donors' samples. The chain employs TRBV29-1 and TRBJ1-2; D unclear. The CDR3 region has the DNA TGCAGCGTTGAAGGTGAGCAGCCCTATGGCTACACCTTC. Its translation is CSVEGEQPYGYTF.